A single sample is the source of the 8 T cell receptor beta chains below, sequenced in a study of identical twins. Via MiXCR, TCRdb re-called the 5' RACE reads, giving one row per CDR3 protein. The sample lists 450,000 or so distinct CDR3 sequences, around an eighth occurring once. The same data also went into a second study, on yellow fever vaccine responses in identical twins.

The sample taken for sequencing was CD4+ T cells sorted from blood. The receptor source for this set is a woman under 30 in good health.

The chain links TRBV20-1 to TRBJ2-2; D perhaps matches TRBD2 (6 bases). The CDR3 is 14 amino acids. The germline CDR1 and CDR2 sequences are DFQATT and SNEGSKA (reference sequence). Trimming left V 3 bases short and J 2 bases short, with 10 bases between. The CDR3 DNA sequence: TGCAGTGCTAGGGTGCGGGGTAACACCGGGGAGCTGTTTTTT. Protein: CSARVRGNTGELFF.

The genes are TRBV29-1 and TRBJ1-2, with a weak D call TRBD1 (6 bases). The CDR3 loop spans 14 amino acids. In germline, CDR1 is SQVTM, CDR2 ANQGSEA. V lost 1 base to trimming and J lost 4 bases, with 13 bases between them. The CDR3 bases are TGCAGCGTTGAAGGGGGGCCTAATTTCTATGGCTACACCTTC. Translation: CSVEGGPNFYGYTF.

In its sample, this clonotype was seen a few times. The chain links TRBV7-2 to TRBJ2-7, with 9 bases aligning to TRBD1. V dropped 1 base and J dropped 2; count of bases not matched to a gene: 6. Germline V CDR1 and CDR2: SGHTA, FQGNSA. The CDR3 has 16 amino acids. CDR3 nucleotide sequence: TGTGCCAGCAGCTTAGGGGGGACAGGGACACCCTACGAGCAGTACTTC. Its protein is CASSLGGTGTPYEQYF. Full variable domain (remainder filled in from reference TRBV7-2 and TRBJ2-7): GAGVSQSPSNKVTEKGKDVELRCDPISGHTALYWYRQSLGQGLEFLIYFQGNSAPDKSGLPSDRFSAERTGGSVSTLTIQRTQQEDSAVYLCASSLGGTGTPYEQYFGPGTRLTVT.

V usage is TRBV27 and J usage is TRBJ2-5, with TRBD1 identical over 8 bases. This CDR3 spans 14 amino acids. After removal of 5 bases from V and 2 bases from J, the junction contained 4 bases not matched to a gene. The germline CDR1 and CDR2 sequences are MNHEY and SMNVEV (reference sequence). The CDR3 DNA sequence: TGTGCCAGCAGTCAGGGGGCGCGTCAAGAGACCCAGTACTTC. It encodes CASSQGARQETQYF.

This clonotype was counted many times. The chain has TRBV7-8 and TRBJ2-7; TRBD1 or TRBD2 may be the D gene (5 bases each). The ends were cut back, 2 bases at V and 0 bases at J, with 17 bases in the middle. There are 17 residues in the CDR3. The germline CDR1 and CDR2 sequences are SGHVS and FQNEAQ. The CDR3 is CASSLSGGRKSSYEQYF. The CDR3 nucleotides read TGTGCCAGCAGCTTAAGTGGGGGACGGAAGAGCTCCTACGAGCAGTACTTC.

This chain joins TRBV20-1 and TRBJ2-7; 12 bases agree with TRBD2. This CDR3 region has 14 residues. The junction had 7 bases not matched to a gene; V was cut back by 4 bases and J by 6 bases. From germline, CDR1 is DFQATT and CDR2 SNEGSKA (reference sequence). CDR3 DNA sequence: TGCAGTGCTACACCTAGCGGGGGGGCTTCCGAGCAGTACTTC. It specifies CSATPSGGASEQYF.

This clonotype showed up just a few times. This chain joins TRBV12-5 and TRBJ2-1; TRBD2 agrees at 8 bases. The germline V gene has CDR1 LGHNT and CDR2 FRNRAP. The V gene end was trimmed by 0 bases and the J gene end by 7 bases; junction bases not matched to a gene: 8. This CDR3 has 16 residues. As DNA, the CDR3 is TGTGCTAGTGGTTTGGTACTGAGCGGGAGAAGGAATGAGCAGTTCTTC. This encodes CASGLVLSGRRNEQFF.

This clonotype was recorded a few times. V gene TRBV9 combines with J gene TRBJ2-5; 10 bases match TRBD2. Germline CDR1 is SGDLS and CDR2 is YYNGEE. There are 14 residues in the CDR3. With V trimmed by 3 bases and J by 4 bases, 3 bases remained unmatched. CDR3 loop: CASSGGLAAETQYF. The CDR3 coding sequence is TGTGCCAGCAGCGGAGGACTAGCGGCAGAGACCCAGTACTTC.